This TCR beta chain was identified during a study of PD-1 blockade in classical Hodgkin lymphoma. Data came from immunoSEQ multiplex PCR; TCRdb stores just in-frame clones and leaves some out. The sample shows 30,000 or so clones, over 75% of them seen only once. V dropped 2 bases and J dropped 0 bases, with 10 bases sitting between them. Germline values: CDR1 SGDLS, CDR2 YYNGEE. This CDR3 comprises 15 residues. Time point described: cycle 4 day 1 (C4D1), after less than seven weeks of nivolumab. Autologous stem cell transplantation was followed by relapse in every patient, and brentuximab vedotin exposure varied.

This TCR derives from a human donor with classical Hodgkin lymphoma. V gene TRBV9 combines with J gene TRBJ2-3, with D perhaps matching TRBD1 or TRBD2 (5 bases each). The sequencing used peripheral blood mononuclear cells (PBMCs), collected before the fourth cycle of nivolumab. This chain's CDR3 is CASSVTGLSTDTQYF. The CDR3 DNA follows: TGTGCCAGCAGCGTCACGGGGCTTAGCACAGATACGCAGTATTTT.